This T cell receptor beta chain was recovered during a study of T cell repertoires in cytomegalovirus infection. As for the study in general: Signatures in public TCR beta sequences pointed to both CMV infection and matching HLA type. Study-wide points: Cumulative public TCR beta family frequency identified CMV carriers with the relevant HLA. Dominating the ex vivo response were TCR beta clonotypes that were CMV-specific and HLA-C-restricted.

Points on this clonotype: The antigen is not known.

TCRdb re-analysed the reads in MiXCR, keeping a single row per CDR3 protein. The table lists fewer than 250,000 distinct CDR3 sequences, 22% of them singletons. Germline trimming cut 7 bases from V and 2 bases from J; bases unmatched to any gene: 8. CDR1 and CDR2 (germline): SNHLY, FYNNEI. The CDR3 consists of 16 residues. The clonotype comes from a human donor in good health (CMV status not recorded). Some clones in this sample may be carry-over from other donors' samples. The specimen sequenced was CD8+ T cells from PBMCs. The chain uses TRBV2 and TRBJ2-3; the match to TRBD2 covers 11 bases. This chain's CDR3 is CASNPASGGPTDTQYF. The CDR3 DNA is TGTGCCAGCAACCCTGCTAGCGGGGGGCCCACAGATACGCAGTATTTT.